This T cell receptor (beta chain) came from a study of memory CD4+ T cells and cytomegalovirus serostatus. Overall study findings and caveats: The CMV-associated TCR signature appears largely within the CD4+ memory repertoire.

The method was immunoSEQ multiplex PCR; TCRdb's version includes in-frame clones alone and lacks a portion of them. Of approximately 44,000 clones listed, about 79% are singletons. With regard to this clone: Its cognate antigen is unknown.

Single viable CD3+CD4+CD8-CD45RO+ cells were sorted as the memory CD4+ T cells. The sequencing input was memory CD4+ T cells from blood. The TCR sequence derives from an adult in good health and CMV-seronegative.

CDR3: CASSQALQGAEGYTF. The CDR3 coding sequence is TGCGCCAGCAGCCAAGCCTTACAGGGGGCGGAGGGCTACACCTTC. The chain combines TRBV4-3 with TRBJ1-2; TRBD1 aligns across 9 bases. Germline V gene data show CDR1 as LGHNA and CDR2 as YSLEER. V gave up 1 base and J gave up 8 bases; unmatched junction bases: 8. CDR3 length equals 15 residues.